Listed below are T cell receptor beta chains from one sample, sequenced in a study of blood T cell repertoires in COVID-19. Sequencing used immunoSEQ multiplex PCR; TCRdb keeps in-frame clones, though not all of them. The profile shows about 180,000 clones, 85% to 90% of them singletons. Sequencing was performed on peripheral blood. The receptor source for this set is a young woman with active or convalescent COVID-19. CDR3s include the opening cysteine and the closing phenylalanine or tryptophan. The D gene is left open where the match is weak. Size values are once, few and many counts, or a class for expanded clones, and some rows have none.

cdr3_nt: TGTGCCAGCAGCTTAGATGGGGGGATTGGGAACACTGAAGCTTTCTTT
cdr3_aa: CASSLDGGIGNTEAFF
d_call: -
v_call: TRBV7-9
j_call: TRBJ1-1
clone_size: -

cdr3_nt: TGTGCCAGCAGTAGAAGCGGTTGGCAGCCCCAGCATTTT
cdr3_aa: CASSRSGWQPQHF
d_call: -
v_call: TRBV6-5
j_call: TRBJ1-5
clone_size: -

cdr3_nt: TGCGCCAGCAGCTCCGGGACAGGGGTTGAAAAACTGTTTTTT
cdr3_aa: CASSSGTGVEKLFF
d_call: TRBD1
v_call: TRBV5-1
j_call: TRBJ1-4
clone_size: -

cdr3_nt: TGCGCCAGCAGCTTGGCTACAGGGGGCCATCAGCCCCAGCATTTT
cdr3_aa: CASSLATGGHQPQHF
d_call: TRBD1
v_call: TRBV5-1
j_call: TRBJ1-5
clone_size: -

cdr3_nt: TGTGCCACCAGTGATCCGGGGGGCCGTACCGGGGAGCTGTTTTTT
cdr3_aa: CATSDPGGRTGELFF
d_call: -
v_call: TRBV24-1
j_call: TRBJ2-2
clone_size: -

cdr3_nt: TGTGCCAGCAGTGGTAGCGGGGGGGCCACCGGGGAGCTGTTTTTT
cdr3_aa: CASSGSGGATGELFF
d_call: TRBD2
v_call: TRBV2
j_call: TRBJ2-2
clone_size: -

cdr3_nt: TGCGCCAGCAGGTTTGGGGGCTCGGACACTGAAGCTTTCTTT
cdr3_aa: CASRFGGSDTEAFF
d_call: -
v_call: TRBV5-1
j_call: TRBJ1-1
clone_size: -

cdr3_nt: TGCGCCAGCAGCTTGACCCGACAGGGTAACACTGAAGCTTTCTTT
cdr3_aa: CASSLTRQGNTEAFF
d_call: TRBD1
v_call: TRBV5-1
j_call: TRBJ1-1
clone_size: -

cdr3_nt: TGTGCCAGCAGCTTCAGGGGCGAGCAGTACTTC
cdr3_aa: CASSFRGEQYF
d_call: -
v_call: TRBV7-8
j_call: TRBJ2-7
clone_size: once

cdr3_nt: TGTGCCAGTAGTTCGGGACAGGCTTTACTTTACGAGCAGTACTTC
cdr3_aa: CASSSGQALLYEQYF
d_call: TRBD1
v_call: TRBV19
j_call: TRBJ2-7
clone_size: -

cdr3_nt: TGTGCCAGCAGCCAAGAGGGGCCAGGGGCCAACGTCCTGACTTTC
cdr3_aa: CASSQEGPGANVLTF
d_call: -
v_call: TRBV4-2
j_call: TRBJ2-6
clone_size: -

cdr3_nt: TGTGCCAGCTCTTTTGACTCCCGAGGGAATGAGCAGTTCTTC
cdr3_aa: CASSFDSRGNEQFF
d_call: -
v_call: TRBV5-4
j_call: TRBJ2-1
clone_size: -

cdr3_nt: TGTGCCAGCAGATTGGGACAGGCGGGCTATGGCTACACCTTC
cdr3_aa: CASRLGQAGYGYTF
d_call: TRBD1
v_call: TRBV27
j_call: TRBJ1-2
clone_size: -

cdr3_nt: TGTGCCAGCAGTGAGGGGGCAGAAGATACGCAGTATTTT
cdr3_aa: CASSEGAEDTQYF
d_call: -
v_call: TRBV2
j_call: TRBJ2-3
clone_size: -

cdr3_nt: TGTGCCAGTAGTAACAGGGATGGGTTCACAGATACGCAGTATTTT
cdr3_aa: CASSNRDGFTDTQYF
d_call: -
v_call: TRBV19
j_call: TRBJ2-3
clone_size: -

cdr3_nt: TGTGCCAGCAGCCCGAGACAGAACTATGGCTACACCTTC
cdr3_aa: CASSPRQNYGYTF
d_call: -
v_call: TRBV7-6
j_call: TRBJ1-2
clone_size: once

cdr3_nt: TGTGCCAGCTCACCCGGACACCAAGAAGCTTTCTTT
cdr3_aa: CASSPGHQEAFF
d_call: -
v_call: TRBV18
j_call: TRBJ1-1
clone_size: -

cdr3_nt: TGCGCCAGCAAGAGGGCTAGCGGGGGCCCAGATACGCAGTATTTT
cdr3_aa: CASKRASGGPDTQYF
d_call: TRBD2
v_call: TRBV10-2
j_call: TRBJ2-3
clone_size: -

cdr3_nt: TGTGCCAGCAGTGAGGTCAGGTTAGAGCAGTACTTC
cdr3_aa: CASSEVRLEQYF
d_call: -
v_call: TRBV6-1
j_call: TRBJ2-7
clone_size: few

cdr3_nt: TGTGCCAGTAGTATACCCTCGACAGTTCCGACTGAAGCTTTCTTT
cdr3_aa: CASSIPSTVPTEAFF
d_call: -
v_call: TRBV19
j_call: TRBJ1-1
clone_size: -

cdr3_nt: TGTGCCAGTAGCTGGGGGCGGGACACTGAAGCTTTCTTT
cdr3_aa: CASSWGRDTEAFF
d_call: -
v_call: TRBV19
j_call: TRBJ1-1
clone_size: once

cdr3_nt: TGTGCCAGTCGGACTAGCGGGGGGGCTAATTCAGATACGCAGTATTTT
cdr3_aa: CASRTSGGANSDTQYF
d_call: TRBD2
v_call: TRBV19
j_call: TRBJ2-3
clone_size: -

cdr3_nt: TGTGCCAGCAGCTTAGCGATGGCGGGGGGCCAAGATACGCAGTATTTT
cdr3_aa: CASSLAMAGGQDTQYF
d_call: TRBD2
v_call: TRBV7-9
j_call: TRBJ2-3
clone_size: -

cdr3_nt: TGCAGCGTTGACGGGACAGGGGAAGGGGTAAGTCAGCCCCAGCATTTT
cdr3_aa: CSVDGTGEGVSQPQHF
d_call: TRBD1
v_call: TRBV29-1
j_call: TRBJ1-5
clone_size: -

cdr3_nt: TGTGCCAGCAAACTAAAGGGGACTTGCAACTTC
cdr3_aa: CASKLKGTCNF
d_call: -
v_call: TRBV28
j_call: TRBJ2-5
clone_size: -

cdr3_nt: TGTGCCAGTAGTATGGTGAGCTCCTACAATGAGCAGTTCTTC
cdr3_aa: CASSMVSSYNEQFF
d_call: -
v_call: TRBV19
j_call: TRBJ2-1
clone_size: -

cdr3_nt: TGTGCCACCCAGACAGACCACTATGGCTACACCTTC
cdr3_aa: CATQTDHYGYTF
d_call: -
v_call: TRBV2
j_call: TRBJ1-2
clone_size: -

cdr3_nt: TGTGCCAGCAGCCAGGGGGGTTACAATGAGCAGTTCTTC
cdr3_aa: CASSQGGYNEQFF
d_call: -
v_call: TRBV27
j_call: TRBJ2-1
clone_size: -

cdr3_nt: TGTGCCAGCAGTTCCGGACTAGCGGGGGTGTACAATGAGCAGTTCTTC
cdr3_aa: CASSSGLAGVYNEQFF
d_call: TRBD2
v_call: TRBV6-5
j_call: TRBJ2-1
clone_size: few